The T cell receptor (beta chain) under discussion was sequenced for a study of CD4 T cells in relation to SARS-CoV-2 and coronaviruses. Clones were sequenced by immunoSEQ multiplex PCR, and TCRdb holds only the in-frame ones, with some missing. Among some 45,000 clones, almost 85% were seen once, and the ten largest hold around 1.4%. Trimming pared 0 bases from V and 4 bases from J, leaving 12 bases between. Germline CDR1 and CDR2: SQVTM and ANQGSEA. There are 14 residues in the CDR3. With regard to this clone: Its target is not known.

V is TRBV29-1 and J is TRBJ2-5; weak D call: TRBD2 (5 bases). This receptor was taken from an adult with COVID-19. The sample comprised naive CD4+ T cells from PBMCs, cultured in vitro. Subset described: naive CD4+ T cells isolated by negative enrichment. For the CDR3, the DNA is TGCAGCGTTGAAGATCGGGGTGGACGAGAGACCCAGTACTTC. The encoded protein is CSVEDRGGRETQYF.